Sequencing of this T cell receptor (beta chain) was carried out in a study of cytotoxic CD8 clonotypes in ibrutinib-treated CLL. Overall study context: Partial responses numbered approximately 24 and complete responses 2; after a median about 62 months, roughly 14 stayed remitted and roughly twelve progressed.

From germline, CDR1 is SQVTM and CDR2 ANQGSEA. Trimming took off 4 bases at V and 0 bases at J, with 16 bases between the two ends. The CDR3 spans 15 residues. About this clone: The antigen is unknown.

Study-wide findings and caveats: Against age-matched healthy donors, baseline clonality ran higher and tracked circulating CD8+ T-cell counts. Different sampling times were used for sustained-remission and progressing patients.

Profiled with immunoSEQ multiplex PCR; TCRdb holds only in-frame clones, not every one. The sample records some 150,000 clones, approximately 80% being singletons. The TCR was taken from a human donor with chronic lymphocytic leukemia. V and J are TRBV29-1 and TRBJ2-7, with no clear D. The material was PBMCs, obtained after 12 months of ibrutinib treatment. The CDR3 is CSVGVADVISYEQYF. The CDR3, as DNA: TGCAGCGTTGGGGTGGCAGATGTGATCTCCTACGAGCAGTACTTC.